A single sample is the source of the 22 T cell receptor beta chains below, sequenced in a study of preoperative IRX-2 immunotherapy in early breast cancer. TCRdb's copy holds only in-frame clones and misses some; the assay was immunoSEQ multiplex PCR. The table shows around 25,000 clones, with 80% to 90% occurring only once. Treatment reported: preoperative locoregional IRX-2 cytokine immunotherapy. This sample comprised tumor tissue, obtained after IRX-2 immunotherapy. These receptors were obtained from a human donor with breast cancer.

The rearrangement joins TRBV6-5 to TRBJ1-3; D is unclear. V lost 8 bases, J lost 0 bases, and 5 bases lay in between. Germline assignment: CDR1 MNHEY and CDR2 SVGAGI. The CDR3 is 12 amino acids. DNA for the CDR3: TGTGCCAGCGGAAGCTCTGGAAACACCATATATTTT. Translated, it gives CASGSSGNTIYF.

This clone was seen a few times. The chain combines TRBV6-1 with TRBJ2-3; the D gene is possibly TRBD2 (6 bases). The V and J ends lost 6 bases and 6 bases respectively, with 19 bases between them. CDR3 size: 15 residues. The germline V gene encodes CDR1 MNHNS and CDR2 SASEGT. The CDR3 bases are TGTGCCAGCAGCCTACTGGCGGGGATGGGTGATACGCAGTATTTT. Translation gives CASSLLAGMGDTQYF.

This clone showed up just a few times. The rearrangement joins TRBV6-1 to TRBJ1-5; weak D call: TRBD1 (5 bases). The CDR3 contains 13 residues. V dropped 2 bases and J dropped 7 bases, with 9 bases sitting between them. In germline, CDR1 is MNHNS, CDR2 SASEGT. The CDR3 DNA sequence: TGTGCCAGCAGTGAACACCAGGGACAGCCCCAGCATTTT. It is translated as CASSEHQGQPQHF.

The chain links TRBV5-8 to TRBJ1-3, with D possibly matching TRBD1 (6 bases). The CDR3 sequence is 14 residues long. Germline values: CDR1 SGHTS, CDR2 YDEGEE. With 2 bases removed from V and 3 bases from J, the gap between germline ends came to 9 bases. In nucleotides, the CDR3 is TGTGCCAGCAGCTTACAGGGATATGGAAACACCATATATTTT. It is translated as CASSLQGYGNTIYF.

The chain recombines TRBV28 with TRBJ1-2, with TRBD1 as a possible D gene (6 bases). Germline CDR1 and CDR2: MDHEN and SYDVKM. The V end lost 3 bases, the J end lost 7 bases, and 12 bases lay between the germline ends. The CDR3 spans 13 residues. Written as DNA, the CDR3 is TGTGCCAGCAGTTTGAATGGGGGCGCTGGCTACACCTTC. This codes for CASSLNGGAGYTF.

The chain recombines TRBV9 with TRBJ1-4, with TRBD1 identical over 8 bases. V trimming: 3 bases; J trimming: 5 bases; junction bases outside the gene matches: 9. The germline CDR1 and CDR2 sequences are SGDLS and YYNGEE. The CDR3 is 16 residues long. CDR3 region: CASSAGRTGRNEKLFF. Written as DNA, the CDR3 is TGTGCCAGCAGCGCCGGGAGGACAGGGCGGAATGAAAAACTGTTTTTT.

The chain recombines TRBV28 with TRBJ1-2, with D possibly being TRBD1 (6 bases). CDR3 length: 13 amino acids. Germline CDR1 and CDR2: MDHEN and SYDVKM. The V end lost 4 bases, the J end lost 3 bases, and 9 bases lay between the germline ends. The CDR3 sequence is CASSSDRYYGYTF. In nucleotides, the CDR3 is TGTGCCAGCAGTTCGGACAGATACTATGGCTACACCTTC.

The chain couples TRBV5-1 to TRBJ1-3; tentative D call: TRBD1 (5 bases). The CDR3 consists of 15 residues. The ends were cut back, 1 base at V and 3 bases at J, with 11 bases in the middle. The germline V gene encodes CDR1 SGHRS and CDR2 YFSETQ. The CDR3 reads CASSLFGAGGNTIYF. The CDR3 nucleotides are TGCGCCAGCAGCTTGTTCGGGGCCGGTGGAAACACCATATATTTT.

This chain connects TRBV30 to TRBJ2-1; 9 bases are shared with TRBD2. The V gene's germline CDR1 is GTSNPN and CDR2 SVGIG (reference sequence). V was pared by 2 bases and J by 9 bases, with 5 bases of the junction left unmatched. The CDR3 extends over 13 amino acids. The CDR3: CAWSSGGPGEQFF. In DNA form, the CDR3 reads TGTGCCTGGAGTAGCGGGGGGCCGGGTGAGCAGTTCTTC.

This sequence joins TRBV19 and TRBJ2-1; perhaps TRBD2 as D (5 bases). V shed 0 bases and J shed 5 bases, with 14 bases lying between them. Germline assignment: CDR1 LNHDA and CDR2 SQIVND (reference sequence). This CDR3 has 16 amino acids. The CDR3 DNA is TGTGCCAGTAGTATAGAGCTCGGGAATTACAACAATGAGCAGTTCTTC. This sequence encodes CASSIELGNYNNEQFF.

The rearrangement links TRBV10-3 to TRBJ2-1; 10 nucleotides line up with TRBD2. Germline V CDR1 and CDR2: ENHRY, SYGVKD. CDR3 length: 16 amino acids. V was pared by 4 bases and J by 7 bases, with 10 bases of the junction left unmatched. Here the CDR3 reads CAISVRSGGAGNEQFF. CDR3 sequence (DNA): TGTGCCATCAGTGTTAGAAGCGGGGGGGCGGGAAATGAGCAGTTCTTC.

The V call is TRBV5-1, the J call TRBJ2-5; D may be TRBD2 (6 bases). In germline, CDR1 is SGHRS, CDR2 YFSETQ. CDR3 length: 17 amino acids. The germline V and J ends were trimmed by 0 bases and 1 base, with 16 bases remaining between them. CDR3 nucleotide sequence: TGCGCCAGCAGCTTGGCCTTATCCGGGGGACCCCAAGAGACCCAGTACTTC. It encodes CASSLALSGGPQETQYF.

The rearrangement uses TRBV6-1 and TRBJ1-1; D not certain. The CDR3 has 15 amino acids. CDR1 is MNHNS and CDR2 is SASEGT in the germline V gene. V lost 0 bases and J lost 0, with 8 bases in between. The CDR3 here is CASSEASGLNTEAFF. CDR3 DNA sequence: TGTGCCAGCAGTGAAGCGAGTGGTTTGAACACTGAAGCTTTCTTT.

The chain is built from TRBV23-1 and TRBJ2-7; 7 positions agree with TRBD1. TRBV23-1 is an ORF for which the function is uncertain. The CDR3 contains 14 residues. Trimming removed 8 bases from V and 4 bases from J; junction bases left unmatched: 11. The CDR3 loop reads CASPQTGTLYEQYV. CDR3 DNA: TGCGCCAGCCCCCAGACAGGGACCCTTTACGAGCAGTACGTC.

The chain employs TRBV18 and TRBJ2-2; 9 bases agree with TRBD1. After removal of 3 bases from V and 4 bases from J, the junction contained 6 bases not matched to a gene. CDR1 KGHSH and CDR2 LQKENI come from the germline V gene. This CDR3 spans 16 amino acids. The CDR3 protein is CASSPNRGRGTGELFF. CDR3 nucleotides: TGTGCCAGCTCACCGAACAGGGGGCGAGGCACCGGGGAGCTGTTTTTT.

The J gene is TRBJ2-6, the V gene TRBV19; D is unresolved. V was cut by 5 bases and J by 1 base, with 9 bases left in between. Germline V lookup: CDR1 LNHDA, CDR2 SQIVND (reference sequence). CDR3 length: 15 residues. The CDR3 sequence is CASSSTVSGANVLTF. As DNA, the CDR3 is TGTGCCAGTAGTTCCACAGTGTCTGGGGCCAACGTCCTGACTTTC.

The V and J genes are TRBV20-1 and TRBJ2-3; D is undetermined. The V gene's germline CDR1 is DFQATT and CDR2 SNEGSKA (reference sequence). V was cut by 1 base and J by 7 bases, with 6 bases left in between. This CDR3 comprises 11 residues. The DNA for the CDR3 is TGCAGTGCTAGAGCCCAGTATACGCAGTATTTT. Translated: CSARAQYTQYF.

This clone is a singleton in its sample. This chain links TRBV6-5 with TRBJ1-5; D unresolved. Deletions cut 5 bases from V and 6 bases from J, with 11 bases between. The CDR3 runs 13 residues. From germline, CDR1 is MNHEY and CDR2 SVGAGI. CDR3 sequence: CASSQSAAQPQHF. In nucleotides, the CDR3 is TGTGCCAGCAGTCAATCAGCGGCTCAGCCCCAGCATTTT.

CDR3 nucleotide sequence: TGTGCCAGCAGCTTCGAGGGGCGGGGGGGTGAGGATACGCAGTATTTT. It codes for CASSFEGRGGEDTQYF. The chain links TRBV11-3 to TRBJ2-3, with TRBD2 identical over 9 bases. Germline lookup yields CDR1 SGHNT and CDR2 YENEEA. The CDR3 length is 16 residues. The ends lost 3 bases at V and 6 bases at J; junction bases unmatched: 10.

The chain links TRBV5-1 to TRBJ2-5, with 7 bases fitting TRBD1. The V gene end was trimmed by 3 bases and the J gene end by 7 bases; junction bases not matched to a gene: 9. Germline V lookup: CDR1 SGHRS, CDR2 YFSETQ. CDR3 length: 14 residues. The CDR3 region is CASSSGTEWGTQYF. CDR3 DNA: TGCGCCAGCAGCTCCGGGACAGAGTGGGGGACCCAGTACTTC.

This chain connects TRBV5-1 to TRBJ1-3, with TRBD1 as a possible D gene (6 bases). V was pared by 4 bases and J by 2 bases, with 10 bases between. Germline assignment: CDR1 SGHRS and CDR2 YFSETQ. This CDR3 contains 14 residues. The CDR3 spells CASSQGQTGNTIYF. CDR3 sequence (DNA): TGCGCCAGCAGCCAAGGACAGACTGGAAACACCATATATTTT.

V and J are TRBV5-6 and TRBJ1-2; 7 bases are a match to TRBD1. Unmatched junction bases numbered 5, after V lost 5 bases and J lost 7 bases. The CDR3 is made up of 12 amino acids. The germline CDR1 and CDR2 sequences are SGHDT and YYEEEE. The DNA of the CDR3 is TGTGCCAGCAGTAGGGGGCTCTTTGGCTACACCTTC. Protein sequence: CASSRGLFGYTF.